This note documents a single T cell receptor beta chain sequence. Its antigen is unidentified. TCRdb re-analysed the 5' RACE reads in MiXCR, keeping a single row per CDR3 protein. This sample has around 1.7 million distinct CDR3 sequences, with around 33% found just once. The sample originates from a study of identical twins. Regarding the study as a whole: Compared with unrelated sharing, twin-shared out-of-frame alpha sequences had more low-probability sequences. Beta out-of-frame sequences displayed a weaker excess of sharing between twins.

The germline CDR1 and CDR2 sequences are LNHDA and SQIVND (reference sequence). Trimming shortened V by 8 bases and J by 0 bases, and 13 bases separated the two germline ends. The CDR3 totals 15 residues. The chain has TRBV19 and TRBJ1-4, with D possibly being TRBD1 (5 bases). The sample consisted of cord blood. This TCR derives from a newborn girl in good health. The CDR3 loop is CASGDQITTNEKLFF. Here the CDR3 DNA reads TGTGCCAGTGGGGACCAAATTACAACTAATGAAAAACTGTTTTTT. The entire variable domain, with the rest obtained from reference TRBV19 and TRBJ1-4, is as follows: DGGITQSPKYLFRKEGQNVTLSCEQNLNHDAMYWYRQDPGQGLRLIYYSQIVNDFQKGDIAEGYSVSREKKESFPLTVTSAQKNPTAFYLCASGDQITTNEKLFFGSGTQLSVL.